This T cell receptor beta chain was sequenced in a study of blood T cell repertoires in COVID-19. Study summary: The study drew acute and convalescent COVID-19 samples from the United States, Italy and Spain. The analysed material was cDNA or gDNA that came from T cells, B-cell-depleted T cells, or PBMCs.

Produced via immunoSEQ multiplex PCR; TCRdb's table is partial and in-frame only. The profile covers roughly 120,000 clones, with 75% to 90% appearing a single time and 3.2% taken by the ten largest. Patients at the Seattle site were enrolled during active infection and followed longitudinally. Germline V CDR1 and CDR2: ENHRY, SYGVKD. Trimming took 7 bases from V and 0 from J, leaving 7 bases between them. The length of the CDR3 is 13 residues. V and J are TRBV10-3 and TRBJ2-1; D is uncertain. The specimen sequenced was peripheral blood. The TCR comes from a woman of 80 years or more with COVID-19, enrolled during active disease. The CDR3 here is CAIKPGSYNEQFF. CDR3 bases: TGTGCCATCAAACCGGGCTCCTACAATGAGCAGTTCTTC.